This TCR beta chain comes out of a study of T cells in Graves' hyperthyroidism and ophthalmopathy. In regard to this clonotype: Germline is not matched at one junction end, which may reflect a read error.

Across 18 months, stable Graves' hyperthyroidism was marked by no progression to ophthalmopathy. Uncontrolled infections, other autoimmune diseases, pregnancy or lactation led to exclusion of patients. The diagnoses drew upon clinical symptoms, serum thyroxine and TRAb, thyroid ultrasound and orbital computed tomography. From RNA transcripts, TCR beta CDR3 regions were amplified. In the first-round RT-PCR of the TCR CDR3, the HTBI primer set was used. TCRdb itself ran the multiplex PCR reads through MiXCR, one entry per CDR3 protein. Here the sample spans about 610,000 distinct CDR3 sequences, roughly 50% being singletons. The CDR3 extends over 13 amino acids. Germline V gene lookup returns CDR1 SQVTM and CDR2 ANQGSEA.

The sequence was obtained from a woman aged 18-30 years with Graves' hyperthyroidism. V is TRBV29-1 and J is TRBJ2-7; D not resolved. Sequenced material: peripheral blood or thyroid tissue (not recorded which). Here the CDR3 DNA reads TGCAGCGTTGAAACAGAGAGTGGGGAAGTAAAGTTCTTC. Protein product: CSVETESGEVKFF.